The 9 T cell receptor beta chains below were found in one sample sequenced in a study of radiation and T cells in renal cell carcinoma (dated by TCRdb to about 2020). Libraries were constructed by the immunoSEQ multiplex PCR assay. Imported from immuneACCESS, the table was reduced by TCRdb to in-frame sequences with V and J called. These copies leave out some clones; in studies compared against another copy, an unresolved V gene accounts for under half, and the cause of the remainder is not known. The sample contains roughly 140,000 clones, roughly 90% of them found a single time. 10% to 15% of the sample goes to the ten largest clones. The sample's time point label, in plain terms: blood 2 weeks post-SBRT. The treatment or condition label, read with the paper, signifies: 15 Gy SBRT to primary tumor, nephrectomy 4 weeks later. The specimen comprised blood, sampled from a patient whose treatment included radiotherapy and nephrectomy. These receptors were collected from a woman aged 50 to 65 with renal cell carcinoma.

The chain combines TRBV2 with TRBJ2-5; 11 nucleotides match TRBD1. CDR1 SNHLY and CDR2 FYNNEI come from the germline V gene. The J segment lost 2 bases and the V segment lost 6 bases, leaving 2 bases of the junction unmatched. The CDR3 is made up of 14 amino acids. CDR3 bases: TGTGCCAGCAGGGACAGGGGGCAACAAGAGACCCAGTACTTC. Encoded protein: CASRDRGQQETQYF.

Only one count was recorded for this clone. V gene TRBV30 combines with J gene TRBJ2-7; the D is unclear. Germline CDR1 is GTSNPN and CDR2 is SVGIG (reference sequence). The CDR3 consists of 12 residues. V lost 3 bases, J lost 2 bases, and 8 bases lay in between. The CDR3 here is CAWSRSAYEQYF. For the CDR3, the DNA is TGTGCCTGGAGCAGGAGTGCCTACGAGCAGTACTTC.

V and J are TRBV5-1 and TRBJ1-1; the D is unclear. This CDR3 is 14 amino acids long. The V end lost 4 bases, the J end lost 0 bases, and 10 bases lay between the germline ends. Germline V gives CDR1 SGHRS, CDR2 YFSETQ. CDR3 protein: CASSPQTVNTEAFF. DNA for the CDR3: TGCGCCAGCAGCCCACAGACCGTGAACACTGAAGCTTTCTTT.

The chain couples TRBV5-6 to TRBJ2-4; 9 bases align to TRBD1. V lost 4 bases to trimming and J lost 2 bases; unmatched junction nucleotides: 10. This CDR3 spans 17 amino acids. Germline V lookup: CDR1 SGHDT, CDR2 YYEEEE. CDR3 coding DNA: TGTGCCAGCAGCCCGACCGGGACAGGGAAGACCAAAAACATTCAGTACTTC. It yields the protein CASSPTGTGKTKNIQYF.

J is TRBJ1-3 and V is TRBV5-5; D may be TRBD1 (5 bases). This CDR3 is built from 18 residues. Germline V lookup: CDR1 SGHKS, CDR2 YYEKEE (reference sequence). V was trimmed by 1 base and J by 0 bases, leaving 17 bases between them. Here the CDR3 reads CASSLSSTSGISGNTIYF. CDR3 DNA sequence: TGTGCCAGCAGCTTGAGCTCCACTTCAGGGATCTCTGGAAACACCATATATTTT.

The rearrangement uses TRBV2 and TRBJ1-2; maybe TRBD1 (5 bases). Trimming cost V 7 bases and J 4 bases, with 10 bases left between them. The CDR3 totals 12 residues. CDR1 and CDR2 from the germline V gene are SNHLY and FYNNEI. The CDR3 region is CASTRQTYGYTF. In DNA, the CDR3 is TGTGCCAGCACACGACAGACCTATGGCTACACCTTC.

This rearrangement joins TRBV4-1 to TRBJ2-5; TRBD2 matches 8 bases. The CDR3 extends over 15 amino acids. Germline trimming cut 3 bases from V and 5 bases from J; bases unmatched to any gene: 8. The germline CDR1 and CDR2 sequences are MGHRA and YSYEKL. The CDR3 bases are TGCGCCAGCAGCCACCCTAGCGGGTATGGGGAGACCCAGTACTTC. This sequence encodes CASSHPSGYGETQYF.

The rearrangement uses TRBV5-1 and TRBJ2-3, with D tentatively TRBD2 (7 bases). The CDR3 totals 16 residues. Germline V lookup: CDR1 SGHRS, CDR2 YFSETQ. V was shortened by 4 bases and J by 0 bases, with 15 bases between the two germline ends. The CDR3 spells CASSGGASSSTDTQYF. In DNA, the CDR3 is TGCGCCAGCAGCGGGGGGGCTTCTTCTAGCACAGATACGCAGTATTTT.

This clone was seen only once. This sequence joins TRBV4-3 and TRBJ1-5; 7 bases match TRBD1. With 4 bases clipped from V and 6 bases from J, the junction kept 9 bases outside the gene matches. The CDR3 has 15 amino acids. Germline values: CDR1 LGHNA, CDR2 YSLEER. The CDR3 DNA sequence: TGCGCCAGCAGCCCCGACAGGGATGGAGGTCAGCCCCAGCATTTT. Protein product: CASSPDRDGGQPQHF.